This TCR beta chain appears in the sequencing data of a study of T cells after yellow fever vaccination (dated by TCRdb to the late 2010s). About the investigation overall: The SMART-Seq v4 Ultra Low Input RNA kit was used to prepare libraries from fractions with low cell numbers. To follow T-cell clones before and after both primary and booster YFV17D yellow fever vaccination, bulk TCR alpha and beta repertoires underwent longitudinal sequencing. Blood was drawn at multiple timepoints before and after primary and secondary immunization, with bulk PBMC replicates and cell subsets isolated. The cohort comprised two healthy male donors, one aged 18 to 29 and one aged 30 to 40 years. The research as a whole found: Computational filtering was required because FACS-sorted repertoires could contain abundant contaminating clonotypes from the bulk population. Most clones expanded after primary vaccination (96% of CD4 and 80% to 90% of CD8) were re-detected after the booster, suggesting that broad memory maintenance occurred. The study included only two donors, which limits how far the findings can be generalized. A small fraction of clonotypes showed up in both the CD4 and CD8 compartments, probably as a result of convergent recombination. The secondary T-cell response was weaker than the primary response but faster, peaking on day 5 instead of day 15.

What the treatment or condition label conveys for this sample: live attenuated yellow fever vaccine strain. At each blood-draw timepoint, two biological replicates of bulk PBMCs were obtained. PBMCs were isolated from peripheral blood using a standard Ficoll-Paque protocol. TriZol was used to extract RNA from bulk PBMCs, from CD4 and CD8 fractions, and from dextramer-positive and dextramer-negative fractions. This clonotype is a singleton in its sample. No cognate antigen has been identified for it. The sample holds no much larger clone one base away, and base qualities are not on file. A lone read gives weak evidence. From the cysteine through the phenylalanine, the CDR3 covers 17 amino acids. The sequence is cut down to CDR3 DNA, 51 bases in frame from base 1. V sheds 5 bases and J sheds 0 bases, leaving 16 bases between their ends. Based on the germline V gene, the CDR1 and CDR2 sequences are SGHTA and FQGTGA.

Sequenced using an Illumina NovaSeq 6000. TCR cDNA was synthesized by 5'RACE template switching, which introduced a universal primer site and unique molecular identifiers. Priming of cDNA synthesis was performed from both the TCR alpha and TCR beta constant segments. Libraries were amplified in two PCR steps, with sample barcodes and sequencing adapters added in the second step. Sequencing of the libraries was done on either Illumina HiSeq 2500 (2x100 bp) or NovaSeq (2x150 bp). As for the original processing: MIGEC was used to demultiplex reads and collapse the reads into UMI consensus sequences, and MiXCR was used for V(D)J alignment. Clonotypes responding to the vaccine were identified with edgeR on replicate PBMC samples, with the criteria of FDR below 0.01 and a log2 fold change above 5 up to day 15. Bulk clonotypes were assigned CD4 or CD8 identity according to which sequenced CD4 or CD8 repertoire held them at higher abundance. TCRdb ran its own pipeline on the public reads, namely fastp trimming at Q25 and MiXCR clone calling, and kept in-frame beta chains. Every CDR3 protein is listed once, alongside the most common genes and DNA of its rows. These V and J calls rely on TCRdb rather than the paper's analysis. A total of some 390,000 distinct CDR3 sequences appear in this sample, approximately 18% of them only once. Roughly a sixth of the sample belongs to the ten largest clones.

Specimen: PBMCs, collected before the yellow fever booster vaccination. The clonotype comes from a young man who received the YFV17D yellow fever vaccine. This chain is built from TRBV7-3 and TRBJ2-2, with TRBD2 as a weak D call on 5 bases. DNA sequence: TGTGCCAGCAGCGTCGATCCCGGGGTTACGAACACCGGGGAGCTGTTTTTT. The encoded protein is CASSVDPGVTNTGELFF.